The 26 T cell receptor beta chains below were found in one sample sequenced in a study of blood T cell repertoires in COVID-19. The data were produced by immunoSEQ multiplex PCR, yet TCRdb's version contains in-frame clones alone and is incomplete. The repertoire holds 68,000 or so clones, about 82% seen once, with about two fifths in the top ten. The sample consisted of peripheral blood. Receptors were obtained from a human donor in a cohort sampled during active COVID-19.

The chain employs TRBV5-1 and TRBJ1-5; 9 nucleotides align to TRBD1. Trimming removed 4 bases from V and 4 bases from J; junction bases left unmatched: 3. Germline-derived CDR1 and CDR2 are SGHRS and YFSETQ. There are 14 residues in the CDR3. CDR3 residues: CASSQGTGNQPQHF. Here the CDR3 DNA reads TGCGCCAGCAGCCAGGGGACAGGGAATCAGCCCCAGCATTTT. Together with reference TRBV5-1 and TRBJ1-5, the CDR3 gives the full variable domain: KAGVTQTPRYLIKTRGQQVTLSCSPISGHRSVSWYQQTPGQGLQFLFEYFSETQRNKGNFPGRFSGRQFSNSRSEMNVSTLELGDSALYLCASSQGTGNQPQHFGDGTRLSIL.

This chain connects TRBV5-1 to TRBJ2-1, with 11 bases lining up with TRBD2. Losses at the gene ends were 6 bases for V and 6 bases for J; bases not matched to a gene: 8. The CDR3 extends over 15 amino acids. Germline V CDR1 and CDR2: SGHRS, YFSETQ. CDR3 loop: CASTYSGGAFNEQFF. The CDR3 region has the DNA TGCGCCAGCACCTATAGCGGGGGGGCCTTCAATGAGCAGTTCTTC.

This rearrangement joins TRBV7-8 to TRBJ1-6, with 8 bases identical to TRBD1. J gave up 0 bases and V 1 base, and 5 bases lay outside the gene matches. The CDR3 loop spans 18 amino acids. Per germline, CDR1 SGHVS and CDR2 FQNEAQ. CDR3 in DNA: TGTGCCAGCAGCTTAGGGAGCCAGGGGGCCTCCTATAATTCACCCCTCCACTTT. Amino acid sequence: CASSLGSQGASYNSPLHF.

V and J are TRBV11-1 and TRBJ1-6, with TRBD1 matching 7 bases. With 5 bases clipped from V and 6 bases from J, the junction kept 10 bases outside the gene matches. CDR1 is SGHAT, CDR2 FQDESV, per germline (reference sequence). CDR3 length: 16 residues. Here the CDR3 reads CASSNYRGGRNSPLHF. DNA for the CDR3: TGTGCCAGCAGCAACTACAGGGGAGGTCGTAATTCACCCCTCCACTTT.

This sequence joins TRBV9 and TRBJ2-2, with D possibly being TRBD2 (5 bases). Looked up from germline, CDR1 is SGDLS and CDR2 is YYNGEE. The germline V and J ends were trimmed by 4 bases and 4 bases, with 20 bases remaining between them. The CDR3 extends over 17 amino acids. This CDR3 reads CASSPRRGTISTGELFF. The CDR3 DNA sequence: TGTGCCAGCAGCCCCCGCCGGGGTACAATATCCACCGGGGAGCTGTTTTTT.

The chain recombines TRBV5-1 with TRBJ2-1; 8 nucleotides agree with TRBD1. The CDR3 runs to 15 residues. Germline values: CDR1 SGHRS, CDR2 YFSETQ. Unmatched junction bases numbered 5, after V lost 0 bases and J lost 6 bases. The CDR3 coding sequence is TGCGCCAGCAGCTTGGCCGGACAGGGTGCCAATGAGCAGTTCTTC. The encoded protein is CASSLAGQGANEQFF.

For the CDR3, the DNA is TGTGCCAGCAGTCGACACTTCACAGATACGCAGTATTTT. Translating it yields CASSRHFTDTQYF. The rearrangement uses TRBV21-1 and TRBJ2-3; the table gives TRBD1 as D, unverified against the DNA. TRBV21-1 corresponds to a pseudogene. The CDR3 spans 13 residues.

V is TRBV28 and J is TRBJ2-7; D gene unclear. CDR1 MDHEN and CDR2 SYDVKM come from the germline V gene. The CDR3 spans 12 residues. V was clipped by 2 bases and J by 6 bases, with 8 bases between them. The CDR3 spells CASSLRVGEQYF. In DNA, the CDR3 is TGTGCCAGCAGTTTACGGGTTGGCGAGCAGTACTTC.

The chain has TRBV5-1 and TRBJ1-1; 9 nucleotides line up with TRBD1. Unmatched junction bases numbered 14, after V lost 4 bases and J lost 7 bases. Germline V gives CDR1 SGHRS, CDR2 YFSETQ. This CDR3 has 16 residues. The CDR3 sequence is CASSPGDRDSLREAFF. The CDR3 coding sequence is TGCGCCAGCAGCCCCGGGGACAGGGATTCATTACGTGAAGCTTTCTTT.

The CDR3 region has the DNA TGTGCCAGCAGCGGAGCGGGACATCGACAAGCTTTCTTT. This encodes CASSGAGHRQAFF. The chain employs TRBV7-8 and TRBJ1-1; the D gene is possibly TRBD1 (6 bases). The germline gives CDR1 SGHVS, CDR2 FQNEAQ. V dropped 5 bases and J dropped 9 bases, with 16 bases sitting between them. The length of the CDR3 is 13 residues. Using reference TRBV7-8 and TRBJ1-1 for the parts outside the CDR3, the full variable domain is GAGVSQSPRYKVAKRGQDVALRCDPISGHVSLFWYQQALGQGPEFLTYFQNEAQLDKSGLPSDRFFAERPEGSVSTLKIQRTQQEDSAVYLCASSGAGHRQAFFGQGTRLTVV.

The J gene is TRBJ1-4, the V gene TRBV2, with unresolved D. This CDR3 is 14 amino acids long. Per germline, CDR1 SNHLY and CDR2 FYNNEI. V dropped 5 bases and J dropped 3 bases, with 10 bases sitting between them. This CDR3 is CASSNLESNEKLFF. CDR3 sequence (DNA): TGTGCCAGCAGTAACTTAGAATCTAATGAAAAACTGTTTTTT.

A few counts support this clone. The chain links TRBV27 to TRBJ1-6; 7 bases align to TRBD1. Unmatched junction bases numbered 7, after V lost 4 bases and J lost 10 bases. The CDR3 is 14 amino acids. Germline values: CDR1 MNHEY, CDR2 SMNVEV (reference sequence). The CDR3 region is CASSYGQDRSPLHF. The CDR3 DNA follows: TGTGCCAGCAGTTACGGACAGGATCGATCACCCCTCCACTTT.

This clone was picked up one time. The chain joins TRBV7-2 to TRBJ1-4; a possible D gene is TRBD1 (6 bases). The CDR3 sequence is 19 residues long. Germline V gene lookup returns CDR1 SGHTA and CDR2 FQGNSA. The V end lost 3 bases, the J end lost 4 bases, and 24 bases lay between the germline ends. The CDR3 DNA reads TGTGCCAGCAGCTTTGTCCTTTGGCAGGGGTTTGTTGATAATGAAAAACTGTTTTTT. Protein product: CASSFVLWQGFVDNEKLFF.

This rearrangement joins TRBV13 to TRBJ2-5, with TRBD2 matching 10 bases. The CDR3 spans 16 residues. Germline CDR1 reads PRHDT; CDR2 reads FYEKMQ (reference sequence). J lost 4 bases, V lost 5 bases, and 10 bases had no gene match. The CDR3 is CASSQRVAGGLETQYF. The CDR3 nucleotides read TGTGCCAGCAGCCAAAGGGTAGCGGGGGGCCTAGAGACCCAGTACTTC.

The V and J genes are TRBV30 and TRBJ1-6, with a tentative D call TRBD1 (6 bases). V was clipped by 0 bases and J by 8 bases, with 11 bases between them. This CDR3 spans 14 amino acids. From germline, CDR1 is GTSNPN and CDR2 SVGIG (reference sequence). The CDR3 sequence: CAWSVRKGDSPLHF. Here the CDR3 DNA reads TGTGCCTGGAGTGTGAGAAAGGGGGATTCACCCCTCCACTTT.

V gene TRBV5-1 combines with J gene TRBJ2-5; possible D gene TRBD1, 6 bases. CDR1 is SGHRS, CDR2 YFSETQ, per germline. The germline V and J ends were trimmed by 4 bases and 2 bases, with 12 bases remaining between them. The CDR3 has 14 residues. CDR3 sequence reads: CASSMGHGQETQYF. DNA for the CDR3: TGCGCCAGCAGCATGGGACACGGACAAGAGACCCAGTACTTC.

The chain has TRBV15 and TRBJ1-2, with D uncertain. The CDR3 runs to 13 residues. V lost 4 bases and J 1 base, leaving 7 bases between the germline ends. Per the germline V gene, CDR1 is LNHNV and CDR2 is YYDKDF (reference sequence). CDR3 coding DNA: TGTGCCACCAGCAAGGAGGATAACTATGGCTACACCTTC. Protein product: CATSKEDNYGYTF.

The V call is TRBV9, the J call TRBJ2-7; 7 bases are a match to TRBD2. The germline gives CDR1 SGDLS, CDR2 YYNGEE. CDR3 size: 16 residues. V was pared by 3 bases and J by 7 bases, with 16 bases of the junction left unmatched. The CDR3 here is CASSAHGGSGLIEQYF. CDR3 sequence (DNA): TGTGCCAGCAGCGCCCATGGGGGTAGCGGGCTGATAGAGCAGTACTTC.

This sequence joins TRBV28 and TRBJ2-1; D may be TRBD2 (6 bases). V was cut by 8 bases and J by 8 bases, with 13 bases left in between. The germline V gene has CDR1 MDHEN and CDR2 SYDVKM. The length of the CDR3 is 12 residues. The CDR3 nucleotides are TGTGCCAGCGGGAGGCGGTTCGATGAGCAGTTCTTC. Encoded protein: CASGRRFDEQFF.

The genes are TRBV24-1 and TRBJ2-5, with D perhaps matching TRBD2 (7 bases). This CDR3 comprises 15 residues. Germline CDR1 reads KGHDR; CDR2 reads SFDVKD. V shed 6 bases and J shed 5 bases, with 18 bases lying between them. This CDR3 is CATSSGGGAGETQYF. The DNA of the CDR3 is TGTGCCACCAGTTCCGGCGGGGGCGCCGGGGAGACCCAGTACTTC.

The rearrangement uses TRBV5-4 and TRBJ2-1; D is possibly TRBD1 (5 bases). The germline gives CDR1 SGHNT, CDR2 YYREEE (reference sequence). The V end lost 4 bases, the J end lost 3 bases, and 14 bases lay between the germline ends. This CDR3 contains 15 residues. In nucleotides, the CDR3 is TGTGCCAGCAGCGCAGACGTAGGGGACTACAATGAGCAGTTCTTC. Amino acid sequence: CASSADVGDYNEQFF.

The chain carries TRBV5-6 and TRBJ2-7, with D unclear. The ends were cut back, 2 bases at V and 0 bases at J, with 12 bases in the middle. Germline V CDR1 and CDR2: SGHDT, YYEEEE. The CDR3 contains 15 residues. CDR3 DNA: TGTGCCAGCAGCTTCTGGATCTCTAGCTCCTACGAGCAGTACTTC. As protein: CASSFWISSSYEQYF.

This clone showed up just a few times. V and J are TRBV2 and TRBJ1-5; 9 nucleotides agree with TRBD1. The CDR3 is made up of 14 amino acids. Per the germline V gene, CDR1 is SNHLY and CDR2 is FYNNEI. The ends lost 6 bases at V and 5 bases at J; junction bases unmatched: 5. CDR3 protein: CASRDRGGYQPQHF. For the CDR3, the DNA is TGTGCCAGCAGGGACAGGGGTGGCTATCAGCCCCAGCATTTT.

The V and J genes are TRBV28 and TRBJ1-2; D perhaps matches TRBD1 (5 bases). The CDR3 extends over 14 amino acids. Trimming took 8 bases from V and 5 from J, leaving 18 bases between them. Germline CDR1 reads MDHEN; CDR2 reads SYDVKM. The CDR3, as DNA: TGTGCCAGCTTCCTACGTAGTGGGGGGTATGGCTACACCTTC. It specifies CASFLRSGGYGYTF.

This rearrangement joins TRBV19 to TRBJ2-5; TRBD2 aligns across 7 bases. The CDR3 sequence is 14 residues long. Germline lookup yields CDR1 LNHDA and CDR2 SQIVND (reference sequence). Germline trimming cut 6 bases from V and 1 base from J; bases unmatched to any gene: 5. The DNA of the CDR3 is TGTGCCAGTAGCTCCGGGGGGTTCCAAGAGACCCAGTACTTC. This translates into CASSSGGFQETQYF.

This rearrangement joins TRBV25-1 to TRBJ1-2; D uncertain. Germline assignment: CDR1 MGHDK and CDR2 SYGVNS. The CDR3 loop spans 14 amino acids. V lost 2 bases, J lost 7 bases, and 14 bases lay in between. The CDR3 coding sequence is TGTGCCAGCAGTGAAAGGGTTGGGCGGGTTGGCTACACCTTC. This encodes CASSERVGRVGYTF.